A single sample gave rise to the 2 T cell receptor beta chains below, sequenced in a study of OX40 agonist ivuxolimab in advanced cancers. The protocol was immunoSEQ multiplex PCR, while the TCRdb copy is restricted to in-frame clones and leaves out a portion. Counted here are roughly 67,000 clones, 88% occurring once; the ten biggest clones make up 0.7% to 1%. The sample consisted of CD4+ or CD8+ T cells sorted from blood, taken in a trial of the OX40 agonist ivuxolimab. These TCRs come from an adult with an advanced solid tumor such as melanoma, head and neck, liver or kidney cancer.

The gene calls are TRBV19 and TRBJ2-7; TRBD1 might be the D (6 bases). This CDR3 spans 14 amino acids. Trimming took 5 bases from V and 5 from J, leaving 16 bases between them. From germline, CDR1 is LNHDA and CDR2 SQIVND (reference sequence). The CDR3 region is CASSSQGLGHEQYF. The CDR3 DNA sequence: TGTGCCAGTAGTTCCCAGGGGCTTGGACACGAGCAGTACTTC. Supplemented by reference TRBV19 and TRBJ2-7, the full variable domain reads DGGITQSPKYLFRKEGQNVTLSCEQNLNHDAMYWYRQDPGQGLRLIYYSQIVNDFQKGDIAEGYSVSREKKESFPLTVTSAQKNPTAFYLCASSSQGLGHEQYFGPGTRLTVT.

The chain couples TRBV5-6 to TRBJ1-2, with 8 bases identical to TRBD1. This CDR3 has 14 residues. CDR1 is SGHDT and CDR2 is YYEEEE in the germline V gene. After removal of 4 bases from V and 5 bases from J, the junction contained 7 bases not matched to a gene. CDR3 in amino acids: CASSQGAVSYGYTF. DNA for the CDR3: TGTGCCAGCAGCCAGGGGGCGGTATCTTATGGCTACACCTTC.